This T cell receptor (beta chain) was sequenced during a study of T cell responses to AZD1222 COVID-19 vaccine. Study results and caveats: Along spike, vaccine-associated CD4 TCRs were found throughout, with dominance at 160-218 and 743-854. Donors were chiefly white British, with a greater number of females, and clonal diversity was perhaps underestimated.

About this clone: Its cognate antigen is unknown.

The CDR3 consists of 15 residues. Germline V lookup: CDR1 SGHNT, CDR2 YYREEE (reference sequence). V lost 3 bases, J lost 8 bases, and 4 bases stayed unmatched. The assay was immunoSEQ multiplex PCR, and TCRdb's table has in-frame clones only and misses some. The sample has 100,000 to 120,000 clones, about 82% seen once. This sequence was found in an adult in good health. Sequenced material: peripheral blood, taken on day 0 of AZD1222 vaccination. V usage is TRBV5-4 and J usage is TRBJ1-6; 11 bases fit TRBD1. CDR3 protein: CASSSLGQGDSPLHF. DNA for the CDR3: TGTGCCAGCAGCTCCCTGGGACAGGGGGATTCACCCCTCCACTTT.